Included here is one T cell receptor beta chain sequence, with context. The source of the sample is a study of blood T cell repertoires in COVID-19. Trimming removed 3 bases from V and 5 bases from J, with 11 bases in between. The CDR3 runs 14 residues. Looked up from germline, CDR1 is LNHDA and CDR2 is SQIVND (reference sequence). The table came from immunoSEQ multiplex PCR; TCRdb's copy has only in-frame clones and leaves some out. The sample lists approximately 65,000 clones, 88% seen once, with approximately 5% in the top ten. The chain recombines TRBV19 with TRBJ1-5, with D tentatively TRBD1 (5 bases). The receptor was derived from a human donor in a cohort sampled during active COVID-19. Sequencing was carried out using peripheral blood. DNA for the CDR3: TGTGCCAGTAGTATTAGGGGATTGGATCAGCCCCAGCATTTT. This gives the protein CASSIRGLDQPQHF. Combining the CDR3 with reference TRBV19 and TRBJ1-5 gives the whole variable domain DGGITQSPKYLFRKEGQNVTLSCEQNLNHDAMYWYRQDPGQGLRLIYYSQIVNDFQKGDIAEGYSVSREKKESFPLTVTSAQKNPTAFYLCASSIRGLDQPQHFGDGTRLSIL.